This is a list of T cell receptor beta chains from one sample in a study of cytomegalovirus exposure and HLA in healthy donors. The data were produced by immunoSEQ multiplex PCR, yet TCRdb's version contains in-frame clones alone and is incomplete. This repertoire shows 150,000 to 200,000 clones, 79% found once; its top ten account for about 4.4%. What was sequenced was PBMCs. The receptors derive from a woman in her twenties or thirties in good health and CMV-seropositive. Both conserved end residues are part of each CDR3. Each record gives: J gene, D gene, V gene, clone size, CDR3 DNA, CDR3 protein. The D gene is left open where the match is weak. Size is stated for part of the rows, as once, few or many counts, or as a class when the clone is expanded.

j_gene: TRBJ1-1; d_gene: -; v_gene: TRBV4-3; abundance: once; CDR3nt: TGCGCCAGCAGCCCAGGAGGCGTGAACACTGAAGCTTTCTTT; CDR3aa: CASSPGGVNTEAFF
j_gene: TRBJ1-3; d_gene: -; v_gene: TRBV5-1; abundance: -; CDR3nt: TGCGCCAGCAGCTTGGTCGGGGTCCAGACCGGGGACACCATATATTTT; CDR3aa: CASSLVGVQTGDTIYF
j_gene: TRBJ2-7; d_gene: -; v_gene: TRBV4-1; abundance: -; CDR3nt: TGCGCCAGCAGCCAAAGGGAGGGGGGGGCCTACGAGCAGTACTTC; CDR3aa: CASSQREGGAYEQYF
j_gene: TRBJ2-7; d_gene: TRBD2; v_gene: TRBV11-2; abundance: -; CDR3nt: TGTGCCAGCAGCCGCCCTACTAGCGAGCCCTCCTACGAGCAGTACTTC; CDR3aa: CASSRPTSEPSYEQYF
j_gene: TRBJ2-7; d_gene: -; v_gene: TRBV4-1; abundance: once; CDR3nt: TGCGCCAGCAGTGACAGCCCGGATTCGGACGAGCAGTACTTC; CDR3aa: CASSDSPDSDEQYF
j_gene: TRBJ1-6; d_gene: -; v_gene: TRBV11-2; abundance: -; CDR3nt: TGTGCCAGCAGTGTTACAGAGAATTCACCCCTCCACTTT; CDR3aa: CASSVTENSPLHF
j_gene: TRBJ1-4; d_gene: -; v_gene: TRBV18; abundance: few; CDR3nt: TGTGCCAGCTCCCCGGGAGAAGGAGGAGAAAAACTGTTTTTT; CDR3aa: CASSPGEGGEKLFF
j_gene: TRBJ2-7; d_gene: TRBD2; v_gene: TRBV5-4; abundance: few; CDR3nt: TGTGCCAGCAGCTTTTTCGGGAGGCGATACGAGCAGTACTTC; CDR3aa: CASSFFGRRYEQYF
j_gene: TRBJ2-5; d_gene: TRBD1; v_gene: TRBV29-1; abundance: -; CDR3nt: TGCAGCGTTGCGGGACAGGGGTCGAGGGAGACCCAGTACTTC; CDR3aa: CSVAGQGSRETQYF
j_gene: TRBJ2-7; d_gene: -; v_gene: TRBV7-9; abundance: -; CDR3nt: TGTGCCAGCAGCCGACCGAGTTTAGCGAGCAGCTACGAGCAGTACTTC; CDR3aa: CASSRPSLASSYEQYF
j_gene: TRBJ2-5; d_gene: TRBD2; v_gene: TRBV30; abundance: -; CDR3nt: TGTGCCTGGAGATTCAGCGGGAGGCACAACCATCAAGAGACCCAGTACTTC; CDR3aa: CAWRFSGRHNHQETQYF
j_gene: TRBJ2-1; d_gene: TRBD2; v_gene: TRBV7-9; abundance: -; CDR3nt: TGTGCCAGCAGCTTAGGGTGGGGTACTGGACTAGCGGTAAATGAGCAGTTCTTC; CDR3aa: CASSLGWGTGLAVNEQFF
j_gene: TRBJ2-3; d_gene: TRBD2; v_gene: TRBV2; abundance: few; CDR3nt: TGTGCCAGCAGGATGACTAGCAGTTCGGCAGATACGCAGTATTTT; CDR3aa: CASRMTSSSADTQYF
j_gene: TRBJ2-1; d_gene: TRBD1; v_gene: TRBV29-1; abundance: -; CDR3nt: TGCAGCGTTGACGGCGGAGACAGGGGGCCCTACAATGAGCAGTTCTTC; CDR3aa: CSVDGGDRGPYNEQFF
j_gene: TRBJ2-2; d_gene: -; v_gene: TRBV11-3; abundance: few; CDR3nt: TGTGCCAGCAGCTTATACAGGGAGAACACCGGGGAGCTGTTTTTT; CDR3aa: CASSLYRENTGELFF
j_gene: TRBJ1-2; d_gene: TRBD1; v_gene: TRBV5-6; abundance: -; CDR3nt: TGTGCCAGCAGCTTTTCCCTGACAGGGGGCTTAAGGGGCTACACCTTC; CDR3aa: CASSFSLTGGLRGYTF
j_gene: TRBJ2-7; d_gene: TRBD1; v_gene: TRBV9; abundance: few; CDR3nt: TGTGCCAGCAGCGTAGATGACAGGGCGTCCTACGAGCAGTACTTC; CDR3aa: CASSVDDRASYEQYF
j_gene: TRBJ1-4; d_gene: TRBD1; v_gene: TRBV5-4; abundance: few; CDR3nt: TGTGCCAGCAGCGTACGGACAGGAGCTAATGAAAAACTGTTTTTT; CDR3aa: CASSVRTGANEKLFF
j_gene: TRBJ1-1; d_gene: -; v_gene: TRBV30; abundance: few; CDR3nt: TGTGCCTGCTCAGGGTTCACTGAAGCTTTCTTT; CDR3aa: CACSGFTEAFF
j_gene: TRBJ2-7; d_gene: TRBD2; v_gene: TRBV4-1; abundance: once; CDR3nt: TGCGCCAGCAGTCTCCCCCGGGAGGGGGAGCAGTACTTC; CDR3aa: CASSLPREGEQYF
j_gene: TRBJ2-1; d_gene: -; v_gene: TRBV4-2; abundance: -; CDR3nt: TGTGCCAGCAGCCAACTAGGGGGTCGCCCTAGTATTGAGCAGTTCTTC; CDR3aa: CASSQLGGRPSIEQFF
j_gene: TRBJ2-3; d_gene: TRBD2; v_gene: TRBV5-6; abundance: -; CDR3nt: TGTGCCAGCAGCTTGGCGCTAGCGGGAGGGCCAGATACGCAGTATTTT; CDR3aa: CASSLALAGGPDTQYF
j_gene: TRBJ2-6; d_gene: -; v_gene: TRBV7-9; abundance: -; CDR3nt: TGTGCCAGCAGCTTATTTCGAGGAACCTCTGGGGCCAACGTCCTGACTTTC; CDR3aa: CASSLFRGTSGANVLTF
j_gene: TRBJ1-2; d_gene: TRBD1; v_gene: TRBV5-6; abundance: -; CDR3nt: TGTGCCAGCAGCTTGCCGACAGGGATAAGTGGCTACACCTTC; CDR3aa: CASSLPTGISGYTF
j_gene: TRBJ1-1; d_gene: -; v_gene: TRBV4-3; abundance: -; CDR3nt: TGCGCCAGCAGCCCTTCCCTCCTGACGGGAGAGGAAGCTTTCTTT; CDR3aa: CASSPSLLTGEEAFF
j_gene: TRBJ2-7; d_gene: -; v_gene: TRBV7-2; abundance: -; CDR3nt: TGTGCCAGCAGCCTCGGGACTCTCTACGAGCAGTACTTC; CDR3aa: CASSLGTLYEQYF
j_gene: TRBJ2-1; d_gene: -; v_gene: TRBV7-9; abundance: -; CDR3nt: TGTGCCAGCAGGACCTTTCGTGGGGGGAACAATGAGCAGTTCTTC; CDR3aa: CASRTFRGGNNEQFF
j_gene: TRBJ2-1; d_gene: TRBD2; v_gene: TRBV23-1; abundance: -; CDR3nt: TGCGCCAGCACCTCGACTAGCGGGAGTGACAATGAGCAGTTCTTC; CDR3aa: CASTSTSGSDNEQFF
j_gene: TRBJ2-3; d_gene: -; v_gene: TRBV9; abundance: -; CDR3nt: TGTGCCAGCAGCGTCTGGCAGTCTAGCACAGATACGCAGTATTTT; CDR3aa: CASSVWQSSTDTQYF
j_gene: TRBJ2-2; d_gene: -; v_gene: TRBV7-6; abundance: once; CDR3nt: TGTGCCAGCAGCTTACTTTACAGGACGGCCCGAACTGGCACCGGGGAGCTGTTTTTT; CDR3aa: CASSLLYRTARTGTGELFF
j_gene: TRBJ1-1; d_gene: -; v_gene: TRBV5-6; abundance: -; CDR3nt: TGTGCCAGCAGCCAAATGACAGAAGCTTTCTTT; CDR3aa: CASSQMTEAFF
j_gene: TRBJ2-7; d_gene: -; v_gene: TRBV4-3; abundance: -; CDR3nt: TGCGCCAGCAGCCAAAAGGGGGACACGATGCCCGAGCAGTACTTC; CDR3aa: CASSQKGDTMPEQYF
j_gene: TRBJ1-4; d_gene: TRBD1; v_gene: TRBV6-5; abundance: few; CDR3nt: TGTGCCAGACCGACAGGGGCGGTGAATAATGAAAAACTGTTTTTT; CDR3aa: CARPTGAVNNEKLFF
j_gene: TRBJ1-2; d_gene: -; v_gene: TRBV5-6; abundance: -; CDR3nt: TGTGCCAGCAGCTTGGACAGTATCTATGGCTACACCTTC; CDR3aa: CASSLDSIYGYTF
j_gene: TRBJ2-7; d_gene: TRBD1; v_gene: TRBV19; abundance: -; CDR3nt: TGTGCCAGTCGGGGGGACAGGGGACCTACCGAGCAGTACTTC; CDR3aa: CASRGDRGPTEQYF
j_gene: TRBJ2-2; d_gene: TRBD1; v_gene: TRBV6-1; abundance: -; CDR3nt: TGTGCCACCCGGTACTGGGACAGTGAGTACGGGGAGCTGTTTTTT; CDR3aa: CATRYWDSEYGELFF
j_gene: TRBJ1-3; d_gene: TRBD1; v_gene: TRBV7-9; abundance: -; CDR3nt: TGTGCCAGCAGCTTAGGGGGACAGGGGATAAGAAACACCATATATTTT; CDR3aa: CASSLGGQGIRNTIYF
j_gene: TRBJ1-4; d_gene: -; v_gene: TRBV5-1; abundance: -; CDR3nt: TGCGCCAGCAGCTCGGGAACAACTAATGAAAAACTGTTTTTT; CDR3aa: CASSSGTTNEKLFF
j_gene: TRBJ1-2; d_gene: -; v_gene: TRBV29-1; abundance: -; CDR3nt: TGCAGCGTTAACAGGGCCAACTATGGCTACACCTTC; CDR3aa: CSVNRANYGYTF
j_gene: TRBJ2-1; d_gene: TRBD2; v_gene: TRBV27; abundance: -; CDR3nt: TGTGCCAGCAGGGGACTAGCGGAGGTCTACAATGAGCAGTTCTTC; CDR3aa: CASRGLAEVYNEQFF
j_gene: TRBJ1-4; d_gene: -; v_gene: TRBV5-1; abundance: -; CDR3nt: TGCGCCAGCAGCCCGACAGCCGGTAATGAAAAACTGTTTTTT; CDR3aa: CASSPTAGNEKLFF
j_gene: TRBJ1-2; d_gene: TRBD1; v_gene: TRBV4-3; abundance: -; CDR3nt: TGCGCCAGCAGCCCCGAACAGGGGCATCCCTATGGCTACACCTTC; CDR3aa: CASSPEQGHPYGYTF
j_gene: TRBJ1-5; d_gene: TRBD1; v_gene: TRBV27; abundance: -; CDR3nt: TGTGCCAGCAGAACCGGGACAGGATATAGCAATCAGCCCCAGCATTTT; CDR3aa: CASRTGTGYSNQPQHF
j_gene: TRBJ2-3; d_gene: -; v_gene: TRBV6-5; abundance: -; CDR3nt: TGTGCCAGCAGTTACTCTGCAGTCACAGATACGCAGTATTTT; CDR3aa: CASSYSAVTDTQYF
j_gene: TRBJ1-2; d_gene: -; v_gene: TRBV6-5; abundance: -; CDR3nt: TGTGCCAGCAGGTTTGGACACAGCTATGGCTACACCTTC; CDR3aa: CASRFGHSYGYTF
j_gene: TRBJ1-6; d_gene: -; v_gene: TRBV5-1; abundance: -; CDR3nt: TGCGCCAGCAGCGGGGGAGTGGGGGGGGGAAATTCACCCCTCCACTTT; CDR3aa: CASSGGVGGGNSPLHF
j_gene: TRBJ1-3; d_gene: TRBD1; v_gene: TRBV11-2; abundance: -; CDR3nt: TGTGCCAGCAGCTTAGCCACAGGGGACTCTGGAAACACCATATATTTT; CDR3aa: CASSLATGDSGNTIYF
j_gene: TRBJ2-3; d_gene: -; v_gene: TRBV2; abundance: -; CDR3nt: TGTGCCAGCAGTGAATCCCAGGGTTCTGCAGATACGCAGTATTTT; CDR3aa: CASSESQGSADTQYF
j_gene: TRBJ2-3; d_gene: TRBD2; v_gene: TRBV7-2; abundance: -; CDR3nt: TGTGCCAGCAGCGGACCAGGGAGGGCAGATACGCAGTATTTT; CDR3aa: CASSGPGRADTQYF
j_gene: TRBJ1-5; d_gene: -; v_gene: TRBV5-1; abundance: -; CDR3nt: TGCGCCAGCAGCTTGGATACCGGTCAGCCCCAGCATTTT; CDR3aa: CASSLDTGQPQHF
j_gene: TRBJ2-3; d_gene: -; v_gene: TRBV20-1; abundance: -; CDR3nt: TGCAGTGGCGGGAGCACAGATACGCAGTATTTT; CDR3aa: CSGGSTDTQYF
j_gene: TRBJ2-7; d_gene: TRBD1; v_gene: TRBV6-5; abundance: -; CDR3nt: TGTGCCAGCAGTTACTCGGACAGGACTTACGAGCAGTACTTC; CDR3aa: CASSYSDRTYEQYF
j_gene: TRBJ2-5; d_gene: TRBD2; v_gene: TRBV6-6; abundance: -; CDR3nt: TGTGCCAGCAGATATGGATGGGGACTAGTACAAGAGACCCAGTACTTC; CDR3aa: CASRYGWGLVQETQYF
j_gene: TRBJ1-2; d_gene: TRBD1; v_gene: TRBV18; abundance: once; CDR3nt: TGTGCCAGCTCACCATGGGGACAGGGGAACTATGGCTACACCTTC; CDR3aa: CASSPWGQGNYGYTF
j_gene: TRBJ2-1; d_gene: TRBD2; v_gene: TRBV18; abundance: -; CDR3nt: TGTGCCAGCTCATCTCCTAGCGGGGGGGCTTACAATGAGCAGTTCTTC; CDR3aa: CASSSPSGGAYNEQFF